Listed below are T cell receptor beta chains from one sample, sequenced in a study of blood T cell repertoires in COVID-19. Sequencing used immunoSEQ multiplex PCR; TCRdb keeps in-frame clones, though not all of them. This table holds 130,000 to 150,000 clones, approximately 87% found once. The sample was PBMCs or T cells enriched from blood (not recorded which). The receptors stem from a woman younger than 45 with acute COVID-19. Each CDR3 is given with its conserved first and last residue. A D gene is named only where the DNA matches it firmly. Expanded clones get a size class; other rows say once, few or many, or leave the size out.

-	TRBV2	TRBD1	TRBJ1-4	TGTGCCAGCAGTAAGGACAGGGGAACTAATGAAAAACTGTTTTTT	CASSKDRGTNEKLFF
-	TRBV6-6	TRBD1	TRBJ1-2	TGTGCCAGCAGTTACGAGACAGGGGGTTTTTCCGGCTACACCTTC	CASSYETGGFSGYTF
-	TRBV19	TRBD1	TRBJ1-2	TGTGCCAGCTCGACCAGGACAGGGCTTGGCTACACCTTC	CASSTRTGLGYTF
-	TRBV11-2	TRBD2	TRBJ2-1	TGTGCCAGCAGCAAATCCCCGGGACTAGCCTCCAATGAGCAGTTCTTC	CASSKSPGLASNEQFF
-	TRBV5-1	TRBD2	TRBJ2-5	TGCGCCAGCAGCTCGATACTAGCGCCCCCCCAAGAGACCCAGTACTTC	CASSSILAPPQETQYF
-	TRBV7-2	TRBD1	TRBJ1-3	TGTGCCAGCAGCCCCTTGACAGGGGGCTTGGATGGAAACACCATATATTTT	CASSPLTGGLDGNTIYF
-	TRBV6-5	-	TRBJ1-1	TGTGCCAGCAGTTACTCGAGGGGGACCACTGAAGCTTTCTTT	CASSYSRGTTEAFF
-	TRBV2	TRBD2	TRBJ2-1	TGTGCCAGCAGAGGAACTAGCGGAAACAATGAGCAGTTCTTC	CASRGTSGNNEQFF
-	TRBV9	-	TRBJ1-4	TGTGCCAGCAGCGTAGGGCCAGGGGATAATGAAAAACTGTTTTTT	CASSVGPGDNEKLFF
-	TRBV9	TRBD2	TRBJ2-7	TGTGCCAGCAGCCGAAGCCTAGCGGGAGGAGAAGAGCAGTACTTC	CASSRSLAGGEEQYF
-	TRBV6-4	-	TRBJ1-5	TGTGCCAGCAGTGTAAATCTTGGAGAGCCCCAGCATTTT	CASSVNLGEPQHF
-	TRBV5-5	-	TRBJ1-5	TGTGCCAGCAGCTTGGCGGTGGGCTATCAGCCCCAGCATTTT	CASSLAVGYQPQHF
-	TRBV27	TRBD1	TRBJ2-1	TGTGCCAGCAGCCAACGGACAGGGGCTTCCTACAATGAGCAGTTCTTC	CASSQRTGASYNEQFF
-	TRBV6-1	TRBD1	TRBJ1-4	TGTGCCAGCAGGGAAAACCTCTTACTCCGGGACAGGAAGGGAAAACTGTTTTTT	CASRENLLLRDRKGKLFF
-	TRBV6-2/TRBV6-3	TRBD2	TRBJ2-1	TGTGCCAGCAGTGAGCGGGAGGGGGACCCCTACAATGAGCAGTTCTTC	CASSEREGDPYNEQFF
once	TRBV5-5	-	TRBJ1-1	TGTGCCAGCAGCTTGGCCGGGGGAGGGTACACTGAAGCTTTCTTT	CASSLAGGGYTEAFF
-	TRBV7-3	-	TRBJ1-1	TGTGCCAGCAGTTCAAGTCCGGGGGTTGAAGCTTTCTTT	CASSSSPGVEAFF
-	TRBV4-3	TRBD2	TRBJ2-2	TGCGCCAGCAGCCAAGATACTAGCGGGATCGAAGGCGGGGAGCTGTTTTTT	CASSQDTSGIEGGELFF
-	TRBV23-1	TRBD1	TRBJ2-1	TGCGCCAGCAGTCAATCTTGGCAGGCGGTGACAGGGGGCGGGTACAATGAGCAGTTCTTC	CASSQSWQAVTGGGYNEQFF
-	TRBV28	-	TRBJ1-2	TGTGCCAGCGTTTTACAGGGAGGGGACTATGGCTACACCTTC	CASVLQGGDYGYTF
-	TRBV3-1/TRBV3-2	TRBD2	TRBJ2-5	TGTGCCAGCAGCGGGCTAGCGGGAGTGGTGGGGACCCAGTACTTC	CASSGLAGVVGTQYF
-	TRBV24-1	-	TRBJ1-1	TGTGCCACCGGCGGTCGGGGAAACACTGAAGCTTTCTTT	CATGGRGNTEAFF
-	TRBV6-5	TRBD2	TRBJ2-1	TGTGCCAGCAGTTACCATAGCGGGATCTCCTACAATGAGCAGTTCTTC	CASSYHSGISYNEQFF
few	TRBV28	TRBD1	TRBJ1-2	TGTGCCACCTACGTAGATGGGGGACAGGGGTTCTATGGCTACACCTTC	CATYVDGGQGFYGYTF
-	TRBV29-1	-	TRBJ2-7	TGCAGCGTTGATGAACAGGGCTACGAGCAGTACTTC	CSVDEQGYEQYF
-	TRBV6-5	TRBD1	TRBJ1-1	TGTGCCAGCCTTCCCGGGACAGTGGGTACTGAAGCTTTCTTT	CASLPGTVGTEAFF
-	TRBV2	-	TRBJ2-7	TGTGCCAGCAGTGAATATGCCTACCCCTACGAGCAGTACTTC	CASSEYAYPYEQYF
-	TRBV19	-	TRBJ1-1	TGTGCCAGTAGTCCTCAGGGGAGCACTGAAGCTTTCTTT	CASSPQGSTEAFF
-	TRBV16	-	TRBJ2-5	TGTGCCAGCAGCCCCCTAACGGGAGAGACCCAGTACTTC	CASSPLTGETQYF
once	TRBV11-3	TRBD2	TRBJ2-3	TGTGCCAGCAGCTTTGAGGGAGGGTACACAGATACGCAGTATTTT	CASSFEGGYTDTQYF
-	TRBV24-1	TRBD1	TRBJ2-3	TGTGCCACCAGTGACCCTGGACAGGGGGCGATCACAGATACGCAGTATTTT	CATSDPGQGAITDTQYF
-	TRBV9	-	TRBJ1-4	TGTGCCAGCAGCCCCCGCCCAGGGAGGGCGGGAAATGAAAAACTGTTTTTT	CASSPRPGRAGNEKLFF
-	TRBV5-8	-	TRBJ2-5	TGTGCCAGCAGCTCGACAGGTCTCGGTGGCGAGACCCAGTACTTC	CASSSTGLGGETQYF
-	TRBV27	-	TRBJ1-1	TGTGCCAGCAGTTTGTCCCGGGACACTGAAGCTTTCTTT	CASSLSRDTEAFF
few	TRBV27	-	TRBJ1-1	TGTGCCAGCAGTTTATCGAGGGCTTATGCTACTGAAGCTTTCTTT	CASSLSRAYATEAFF
-	TRBV18	TRBD2	TRBJ2-5	TGTGCCAGCTCACCAATCATTAGGGCGGGAGGGCCGCCCGAAGAGACCCAGTACTTC	CASSPIIRAGGPPEETQYF
-	TRBV20-1	TRBD2	TRBJ2-3	TGCAGTGCTAGTTGGACTAGCGTTTTGGCAGATACGCAGTATTTT	CSASWTSVLADTQYF
once	TRBV9	TRBD2	TRBJ2-1	TGTGCCAGCAGCTCGACTAGCTATTACAATGAGCAGTTCTTC	CASSSTSYYNEQFF
-	TRBV11-1	-	TRBJ2-3	TGTGCCAGCAAAGGGGGTACTAGCACAGATACGCAGTATTTT	CASKGGTSTDTQYF
once	TRBV24-1	TRBD2	TRBJ2-1	TGTGCCACCAGTGACATACTAGCGGGAGGGGGAGAGCAGTTCTTC	CATSDILAGGGEQFF
-	TRBV27	TRBD1	TRBJ1-2	TGTGCCAGCAGTTTATCGGGACAGGGTACACTGGCAGGGTATGGCTACACCTTC	CASSLSGQGTLAGYGYTF
-	TRBV2	-	TRBJ1-2	TGTGCCAGCACTCCGGGACACAATTATGGCTACACCTTC	CASTPGHNYGYTF
-	TRBV28	TRBD1	TRBJ1-1	TGTGCCAGCAGTTTATTTCAGGGGGTCTCTGAAGCTTTCTTT	CASSLFQGVSEAFF
once	TRBV19	-	TRBJ2-1	TGTGCCAGTAGTAGTCGGCTAGGTGGGAGGTTCAATGAGCAGTTCTTC	CASSSRLGGRFNEQFF
-	TRBV11-2	-	TRBJ2-7	TGTGCCAGCAGTTCGGAGGGCTACGAGCAGTACTTC	CASSSEGYEQYF
-	TRBV28	-	TRBJ2-7	TGTGCCAGCAGAAGCGTCGGAAGCGGATATCCCTACGAGCAGTACTTC	CASRSVGSGYPYEQYF
-	TRBV30	TRBD2	TRBJ2-2	TGTGCCTGCCGGGGACTAGCGGGCCTACCGTTCACCGGGGAGCTGTTTTTT	CACRGLAGLPFTGELFF
-	TRBV7-6	-	TRBJ1-6	TGTGCCAGCAGCTTGCCGCGACAGGCCTCCTATAATTCACCCCTCCACTTT	CASSLPRQASYNSPLHF
-	TRBV7-3	-	TRBJ2-2	TGTGCCAGCAGCTCAAGATCCCCAGGGGTGTCCGGGGAGCTGTTTTTT	CASSSRSPGVSGELFF
-	TRBV3-1/TRBV3-2	TRBD1	TRBJ2-7	TGTGCCAGCAGCCAATCGAGAGCACAGGGGGCGATCTACGAGCAGTACTTC	CASSQSRAQGAIYEQYF
-	TRBV7-2	-	TRBJ1-1	TGTGCCAGCAGCTCAGATATGGACACAGATAGCACTGAAGCTTTCTTT	CASSSDMDTDSTEAFF
-	TRBV5-4	-	TRBJ2-6	TGTGCCAGCGGCCGTGACAGTCTCTCCATATCTGGGGCCAACGTCCTGACTTTC	CASGRDSLSISGANVLTF
-	TRBV30	-	TRBJ2-5	TGTGCCTGGGGCCGGGAGTATGGCCCGCAAGAGACCCAGTACTTC	CAWGREYGPQETQYF
-	TRBV9	TRBD1	TRBJ1-2	TGTGCCAGCAGCGTGGGACAGGGTGGGATCTATGGCTACACCTTC	CASSVGQGGIYGYTF
-	TRBV28	TRBD1	TRBJ1-1	TGTGCCAGCAGCGCATATGGGACAGCAGGGGTCTTGAACACTGAAGCTTTCTTT	CASSAYGTAGVLNTEAFF
once	TRBV28	-	TRBJ1-4	TGTGCCAGCGCGACAGCCAGTGCAACTAATGAAAAACTGTTTTTT	CASATASATNEKLFF
-	TRBV6-2/TRBV6-3	-	TRBJ2-6	TGTGCCAGCAGTTACGGCAGCTCTGGGGCCAACGTCCTGACTTTC	CASSYGSSGANVLTF